The TCR beta chain under discussion was sequenced for a study of T cell changes during pregnancy in multiple sclerosis. Trimming took 2 bases from V and 3 from J; bases not matched to a gene: 5. The CDR3 sequence is 15 residues long. Germline CDR1 MNHEY, CDR2 SMNVEV (reference sequence). The method was immunoSEQ multiplex PCR; TCRdb's version includes in-frame clones alone and lacks a portion of them. The repertoire consists of around 34,000 clones, with about nine tenths occurring once and the leading ten covering roughly an eighth. The specimen was CD8+ T cells from peripheral blood mononuclear cells, collected in the first trimester of pregnancy. This sequence joins TRBV27 and TRBJ2-3; TRBD2 matches at 7 bases. The TCR sequence derives from a female donor with multiple sclerosis, enrolled in a pregnancy study. The CDR3 here is CASSLLRGGTDTQYF. Written as DNA, the CDR3 is TGTGCCAGCAGTTTACTTAGGGGAGGGACAGATACGCAGTATTTT.